The clone carrying this T cell receptor (beta chain) was picked up one time. The sample belongs to a study of shared clonotypes between healthy human individuals. Only in-frame clones appear in the TCRdb table, and some are missing; sequencing was by immunoSEQ multiplex PCR. In the table there are about half a million clones, about 76% of which are singletons. This CDR3 is built from 15 residues. After removal of 4 bases from V and 2 bases from J, the junction contained 4 bases not matched to a gene. Looked up from germline, CDR1 is MDHEN and CDR2 is SYDVKM. The sample comprised PBMCs. The chain links TRBV28 to TRBJ2-7, with 11 bases identical to TRBD2. The TCR originated in a middle-aged woman in good health. Some clones in this sample may be carry-over from other donors' samples. Here the CDR3 DNA reads TGTGCCAGCAGTTATCCTAGCGGGAGGCCCTACGAGCAGTACTTC. This encodes CASSYPSGRPYEQYF.